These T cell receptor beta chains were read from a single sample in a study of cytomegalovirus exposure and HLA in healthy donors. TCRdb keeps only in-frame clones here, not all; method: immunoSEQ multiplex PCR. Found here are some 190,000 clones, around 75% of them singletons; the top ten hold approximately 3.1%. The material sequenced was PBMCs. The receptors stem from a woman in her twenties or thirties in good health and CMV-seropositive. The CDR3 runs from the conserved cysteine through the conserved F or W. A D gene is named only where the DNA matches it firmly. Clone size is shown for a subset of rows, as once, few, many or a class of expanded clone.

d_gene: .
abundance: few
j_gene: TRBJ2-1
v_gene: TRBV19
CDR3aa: CASSIPAGSSYNEQFF
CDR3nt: TGTGCCAGTAGTATTCCTGCGGGCAGCTCCTACAATGAGCAGTTCTTC

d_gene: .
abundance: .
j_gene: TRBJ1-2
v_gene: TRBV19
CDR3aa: CASSGQNYGYTF
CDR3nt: TGTGCCAGTAGCGGACAGAACTATGGCTACACCTTC

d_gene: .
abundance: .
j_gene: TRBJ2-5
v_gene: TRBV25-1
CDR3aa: CASRRGSQETQYF
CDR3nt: TGTGCCAGCAGAAGGGGGTCCCAAGAGACCCAGTACTTC

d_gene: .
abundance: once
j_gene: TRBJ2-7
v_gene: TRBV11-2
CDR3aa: CASSLGAGGYEQYF
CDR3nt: TGTGCCAGCAGCTTAGGGGCAGGGGGGTACGAGCAGTACTTC

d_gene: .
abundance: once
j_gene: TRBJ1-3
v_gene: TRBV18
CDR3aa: CASSPAGRNTIYF
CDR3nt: TGTGCCAGCTCCCCGGCAGGGAGGAACACCATATATTTT

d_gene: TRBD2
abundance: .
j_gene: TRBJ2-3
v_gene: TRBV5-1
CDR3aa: CASSPGLAGRDTQYF
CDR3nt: TGCGCCAGCAGCCCCGGACTAGCGGGTAGGGATACGCAGTATTTT

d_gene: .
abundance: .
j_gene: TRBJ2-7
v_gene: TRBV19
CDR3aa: CASSPSLLTYEQYF
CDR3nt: TGTGCCAGTAGCCCCAGTCTACTAACCTACGAGCAGTACTTC

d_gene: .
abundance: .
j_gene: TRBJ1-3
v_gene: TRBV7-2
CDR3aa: CASSPGSSGNTIYF
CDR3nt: TGTGCCAGCAGCCCAGGGTCCTCTGGAAACACCATATATTTT

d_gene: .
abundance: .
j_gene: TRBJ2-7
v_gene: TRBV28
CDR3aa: CASSSALTSYEQYF
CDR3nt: TGTGCCAGCAGTTCCGCTCTTACTTCCTACGAGCAGTACTTC

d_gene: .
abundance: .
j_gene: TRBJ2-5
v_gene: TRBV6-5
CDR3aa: CASSYSMGGTGETQYF
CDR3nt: TGTGCCAGCAGTTACTCGATGGGGGGAACGGGAGAGACCCAGTACTTC

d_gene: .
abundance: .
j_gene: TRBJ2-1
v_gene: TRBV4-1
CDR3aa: CASSQGGSVSYNEQFF
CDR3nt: TGCGCCAGCAGCCAGGGGGGTAGCGTCTCCTACAATGAGCAGTTCTTC

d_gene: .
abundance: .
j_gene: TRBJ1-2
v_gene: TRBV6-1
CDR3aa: CASSEGRVEEGYGYTF
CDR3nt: TGTGCCAGCAGTGAAGGGAGGGTCGAAGAAGGCTATGGCTACACCTTC

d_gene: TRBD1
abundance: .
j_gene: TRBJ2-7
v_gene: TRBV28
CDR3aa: CASSFPAPGQVLTYEQYF
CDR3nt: TGTGCCAGCAGTTTCCCGGCCCCCGGACAGGTTCTAACCTACGAGCAGTACTTC

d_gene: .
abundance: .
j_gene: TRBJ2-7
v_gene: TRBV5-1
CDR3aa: CASSLEGRSYEQYF
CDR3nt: TGCGCCAGCAGCTTGGAGGGGCGGAGCTACGAGCAGTACTTC

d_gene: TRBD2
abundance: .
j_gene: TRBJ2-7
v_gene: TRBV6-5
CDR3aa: CASISTRLAGGEQYF
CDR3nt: TGTGCCAGCATCTCCACCCGACTAGCGGGAGGCGAGCAGTACTTC

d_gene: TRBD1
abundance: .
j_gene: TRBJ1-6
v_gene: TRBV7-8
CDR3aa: CASSLQGGNSPLHF
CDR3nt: TGTGCCAGCAGCCTACAGGGGGGAAATTCACCCCTCCACTTT

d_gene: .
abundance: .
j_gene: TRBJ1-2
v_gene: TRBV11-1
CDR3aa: CAGLDSQRYYGYTF
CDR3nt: TGTGCCGGGCTAGACAGCCAAAGGTACTATGGCTACACCTTC

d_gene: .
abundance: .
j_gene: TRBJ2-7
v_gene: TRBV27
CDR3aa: CASSLLRGGGEQYF
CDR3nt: TGTGCCAGCAGTTTGTTGCGGGGAGGTGGCGAGCAGTACTTC

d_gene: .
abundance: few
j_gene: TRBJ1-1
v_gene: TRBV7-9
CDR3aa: CSSSKQGGGTEAFF
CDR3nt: TGTTCCAGCAGCAAACAGGGTGGTGGCACTGAAGCTTTCTTT

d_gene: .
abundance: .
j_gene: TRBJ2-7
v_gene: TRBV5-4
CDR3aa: CASSLWGAYEQYF
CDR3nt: TGTGCCAGCAGCCTGTGGGGAGCCTACGAGCAGTACTTC

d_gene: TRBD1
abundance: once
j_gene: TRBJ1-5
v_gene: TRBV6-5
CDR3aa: CASSPDRDSNQPQHF
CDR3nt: TGTGCCAGCAGCCCGGACAGGGATAGCAATCAGCCCCAGCATTTT

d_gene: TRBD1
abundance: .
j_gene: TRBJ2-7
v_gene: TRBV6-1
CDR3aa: CASSDGDRGRQSEQYF
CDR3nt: TGTGCCAGCAGTGACGGGGACAGGGGCCGGCAATCCGAGCAGTACTTC

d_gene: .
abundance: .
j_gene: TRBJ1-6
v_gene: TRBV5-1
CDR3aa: CASSLGAENSPLHF
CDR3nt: TGCGCCAGCAGCTTGGGGGCCGAAAATTCACCCCTCCACTTT

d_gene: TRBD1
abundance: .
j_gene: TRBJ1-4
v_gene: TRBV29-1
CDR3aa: CSVEGTGGKLFF
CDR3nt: TGCAGCGTTGAAGGGACAGGGGGAAAACTGTTTTTT

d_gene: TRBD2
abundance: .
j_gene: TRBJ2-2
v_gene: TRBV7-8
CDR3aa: CASSPASLAGTGELFF
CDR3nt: TGTGCCAGCAGCCCTGCGAGTCTAGCGGGAACCGGGGAGCTGTTTTTT

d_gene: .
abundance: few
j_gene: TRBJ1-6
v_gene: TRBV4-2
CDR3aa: CASSQWQGDSPLHF
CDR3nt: TGTGCCAGCAGCCAGTGGCAGGGCGATTCACCCCTCCACTTT

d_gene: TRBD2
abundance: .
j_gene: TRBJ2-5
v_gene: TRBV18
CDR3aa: CASSPRLAGGPIRRETQYF
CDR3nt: TGTGCCAGCTCACCACGACTAGCGGGAGGGCCGATTCGTCGGGAGACCCAGTACTTC

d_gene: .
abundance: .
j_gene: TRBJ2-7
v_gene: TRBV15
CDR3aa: CATSRGGREQYF
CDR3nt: TGTGCCACCAGCAGAGGAGGGAGGGAGCAGTACTTC

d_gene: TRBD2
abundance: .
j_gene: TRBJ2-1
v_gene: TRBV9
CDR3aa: CASSVGTRSYNEQFF
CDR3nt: TGTGCCAGCAGCGTAGGGACTAGGTCCTACAATGAGCAGTTCTTC

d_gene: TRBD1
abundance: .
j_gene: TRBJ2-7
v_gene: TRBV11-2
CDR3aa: CASSPFGQVHEQYF
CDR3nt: TGTGCCAGCAGCCCTTTTGGACAGGTCCACGAGCAGTACTTC

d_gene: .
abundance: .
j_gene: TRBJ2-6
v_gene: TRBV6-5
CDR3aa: CASSPQGFGANVLTF
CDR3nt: TGTGCCAGCAGTCCCCAGGGCTTCGGGGCCAACGTCCTGACTTTC

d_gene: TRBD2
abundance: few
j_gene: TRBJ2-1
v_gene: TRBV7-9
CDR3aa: CSSSLGRSGRLYNEQFF
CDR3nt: TGTTCCAGCAGCTTAGGGAGAAGCGGGAGGTTATACAATGAGCAGTTCTTC

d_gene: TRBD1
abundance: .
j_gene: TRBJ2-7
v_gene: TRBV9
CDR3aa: CASSVGTGNSYEQYF
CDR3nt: TGTGCCAGCAGCGTGGGGACAGGTAACTCCTACGAGCAGTACTTC

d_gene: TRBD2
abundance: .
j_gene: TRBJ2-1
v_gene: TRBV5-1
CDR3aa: CASSLLKTSGSGEQFF
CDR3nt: TGCGCCAGCAGCTTGTTAAAGACTAGCGGGAGCGGAGAGCAGTTCTTC

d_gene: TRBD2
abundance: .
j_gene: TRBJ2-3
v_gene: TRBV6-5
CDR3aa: CASSYYAGGPTDTQYF
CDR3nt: TGTGCCAGCAGTTACTACGCGGGAGGGCCAACAGATACGCAGTATTTT